This record covers a single TCR beta chain. The antigen is undetermined. The CDR3 consists of 15 residues. V lost 4 bases to trimming and J lost 5 bases; unmatched junction nucleotides: 2. CDR1 is MNHEY and CDR2 is SMNVEV in the germline V gene (reference sequence). Use of 60 Vbeta and 13 Jbeta primers characterized the PCR. Generated by immunoSEQ multiplex PCR, the TCRdb table keeps only in-frame clones and is missing some. The sample includes about 140,000 clones, 66% of them seen just once. The data derive from a study of cytomegalovirus exposure and HLA in healthy donors. Study-wide results and limits: Per published reports, the classifier diagnosed cytomegalovirus status with high specificity and sensitivity. Beyond CMV serostatus, there was no information to go on about immune exposure.

The material sequenced was PBMCs. The rearrangement links TRBV27 to TRBJ2-1; 13 bases are a match to TRBD2. The TCR sequence derives from a human donor in good health. CDR3 region: CASSWGLAGNNEQFF. The CDR3 DNA is TGTGCCAGCAGTTGGGGACTAGCGGGAAACAATGAGCAGTTCTTC.